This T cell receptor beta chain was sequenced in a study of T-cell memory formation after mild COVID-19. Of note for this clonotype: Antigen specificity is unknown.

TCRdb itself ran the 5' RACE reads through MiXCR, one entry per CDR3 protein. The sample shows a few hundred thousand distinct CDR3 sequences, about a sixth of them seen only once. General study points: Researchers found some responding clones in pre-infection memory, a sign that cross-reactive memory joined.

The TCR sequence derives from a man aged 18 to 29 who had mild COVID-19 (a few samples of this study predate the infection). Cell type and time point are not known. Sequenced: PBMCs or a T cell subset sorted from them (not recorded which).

CDR3 protein: CASSLRGQGLYNEQFF. The CDR3 DNA follows: TGTGCCAGCAGTCTCCGGGGACAGGGCTTATACAATGAGCAGTTCTTC. The V call is TRBV11-2, the J call TRBJ2-1; 9 bases are a match to TRBD1. This CDR3 contains 16 residues. Germline CDR1 reads SGHAT; CDR2 reads FQNNGV. V lost 6 bases, J lost 4 bases, and 10 bases stayed unmatched.